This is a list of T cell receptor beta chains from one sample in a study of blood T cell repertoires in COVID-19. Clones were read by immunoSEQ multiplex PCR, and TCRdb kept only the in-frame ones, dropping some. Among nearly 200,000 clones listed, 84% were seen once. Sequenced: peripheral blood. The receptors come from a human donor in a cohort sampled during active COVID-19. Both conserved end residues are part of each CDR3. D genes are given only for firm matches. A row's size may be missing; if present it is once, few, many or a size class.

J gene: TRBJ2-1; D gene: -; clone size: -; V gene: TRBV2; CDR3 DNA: TGTGCCAGCAGGTCGGGATATGAAAGGAATGAGCAGTTCTTC; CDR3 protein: CASRSGYERNEQFF
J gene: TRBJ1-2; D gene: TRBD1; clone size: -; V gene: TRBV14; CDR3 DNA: TGTGCCAGCAGTCCGGGACAGGTTGGTGGCTACACCTTC; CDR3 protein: CASSPGQVGGYTF
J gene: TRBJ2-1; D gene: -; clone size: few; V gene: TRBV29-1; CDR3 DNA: TGCAGCGTTGGATTCGGGAGTCTCGATGAGCAGTTCTTC; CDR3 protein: CSVGFGSLDEQFF
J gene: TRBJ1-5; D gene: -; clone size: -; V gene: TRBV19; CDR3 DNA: TGTGCCAGTAGCTCAAGGGGGTTGGGCAATCAGCCCCAGCATTTT; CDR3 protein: CASSSRGLGNQPQHF
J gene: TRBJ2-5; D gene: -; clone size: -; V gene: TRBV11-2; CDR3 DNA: TGTGCCAGCAGCTCGTTCTATGGCCAAGAGACCCAGTACTTC; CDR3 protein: CASSSFYGQETQYF
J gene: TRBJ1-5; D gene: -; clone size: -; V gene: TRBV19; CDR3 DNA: TGTGCCAGTACTCTCCTGACAGCGAAGGGGCCCCAGCATTTT; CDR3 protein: CASTLLTAKGPQHF
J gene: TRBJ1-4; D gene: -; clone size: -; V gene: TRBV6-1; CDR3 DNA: TGTGCCAGCAGTGGCCGGACAGCCTTCCCAACTAATGAAAAACTGTTTTTT; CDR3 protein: CASSGRTAFPTNEKLFF
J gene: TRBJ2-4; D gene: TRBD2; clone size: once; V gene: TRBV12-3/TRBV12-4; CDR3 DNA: TGTGCCAGCAGCCCCGGGACTAGATACATTCAGTACTTC; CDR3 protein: CASSPGTRYIQYF
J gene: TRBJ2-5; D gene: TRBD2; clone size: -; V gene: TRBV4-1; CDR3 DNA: TGCGCCAGCAGCCAAGTTCAGCGGGGGGCCGAAGAGACCCAGTACTTC; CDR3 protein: CASSQVQRGAEETQYF
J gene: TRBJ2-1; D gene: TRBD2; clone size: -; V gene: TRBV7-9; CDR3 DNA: TGTGCCAGCAGCTACCTAGCGGAAAAAAACAATGAGCAGTTCTTC; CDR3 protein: CASSYLAEKNNEQFF
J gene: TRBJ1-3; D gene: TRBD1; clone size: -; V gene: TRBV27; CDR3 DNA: TGTGCCAGCGGACAGGTCTCCGGAAACACCATATATTTT; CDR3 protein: CASGQVSGNTIYF
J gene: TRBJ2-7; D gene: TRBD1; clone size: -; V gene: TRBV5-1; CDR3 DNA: TGCGCCAGCAGCTACCGGACAGGGGGCTACGAGCAGTACTTC; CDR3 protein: CASSYRTGGYEQYF
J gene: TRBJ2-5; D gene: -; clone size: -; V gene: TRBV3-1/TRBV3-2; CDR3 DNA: TGTGCCAGCAGCCCACTAACAACGAAAGAGACCCAGTACTTC; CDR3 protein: CASSPLTTKETQYF
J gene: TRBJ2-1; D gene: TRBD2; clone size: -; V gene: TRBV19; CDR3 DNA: TGTGCCAGTAGAAGGCTAGCGGGGGGGCTGCGGACGAATGAGCAGTTCTTC; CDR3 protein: CASRRLAGGLRTNEQFF
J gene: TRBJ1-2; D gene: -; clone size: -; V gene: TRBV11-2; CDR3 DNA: TGTGCCAGCAGCTACGACAGACTTTATGGCTACACCTTC; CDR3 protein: CASSYDRLYGYTF
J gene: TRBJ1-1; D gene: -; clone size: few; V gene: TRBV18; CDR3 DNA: TGTGCCAGCTCACCGTACGGCACTGAAGCTTTCTTT; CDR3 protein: CASSPYGTEAFF
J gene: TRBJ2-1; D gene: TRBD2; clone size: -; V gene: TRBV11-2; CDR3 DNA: TGTGCCAGCAGCCCACCCGGGGGGAAGCAGTTCTTC; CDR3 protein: CASSPPGGKQFF
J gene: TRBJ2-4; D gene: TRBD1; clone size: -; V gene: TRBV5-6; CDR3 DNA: TGTGCCAGCAGCTTGGACGGCGGACAGGGGGCCAGTGAGCTTTACTTC; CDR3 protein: CASSLDGGQGASELYF
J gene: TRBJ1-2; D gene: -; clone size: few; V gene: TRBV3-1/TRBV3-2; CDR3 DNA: TGTGCCAGCAGCCCCTGGAGACAGGCTAATTATGGCTACACCTTC; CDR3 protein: CASSPWRQANYGYTF
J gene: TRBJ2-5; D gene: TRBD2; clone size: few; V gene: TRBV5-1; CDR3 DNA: TGCGCCAGCAGCATGGGACTAGCGGGGGGATCCTCCGTTGAGACCCAGTACTTC; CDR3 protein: CASSMGLAGGSSVETQYF
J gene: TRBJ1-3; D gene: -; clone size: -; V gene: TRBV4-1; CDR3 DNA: TGCGCCAGCAGCCAAGATCTTCGAGCCCTGTCTGGAAACACCATATATTTT; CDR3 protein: CASSQDLRALSGNTIYF
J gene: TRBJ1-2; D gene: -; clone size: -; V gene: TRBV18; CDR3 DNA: TGTGCCAGCTCACCATCGTCAGGGGAAGGCTACACCTTC; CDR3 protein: CASSPSSGEGYTF
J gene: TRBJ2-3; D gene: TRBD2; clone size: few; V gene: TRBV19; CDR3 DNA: TGTGCCAGTAGTATTCGCGGTATAGCGGGAGTGTCAGATACGCAGTATTTT; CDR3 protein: CASSIRGIAGVSDTQYF
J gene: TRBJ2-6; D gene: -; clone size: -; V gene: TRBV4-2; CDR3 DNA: TGTGCCAGCAGCCAAGTTTTAACAGTTGACTCTGGGGCCAACGTCCTGACTTTC; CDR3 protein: CASSQVLTVDSGANVLTF
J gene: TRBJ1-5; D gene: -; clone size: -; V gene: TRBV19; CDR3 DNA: TGTGCCAGTAGGGAATATGGGGGCAGGGGAAATCAGCCCCAGCATTTT; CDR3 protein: CASREYGGRGNQPQHF
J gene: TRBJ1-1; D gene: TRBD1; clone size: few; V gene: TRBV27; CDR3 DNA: TGTGCCAGCAGTCCTGGGACAGGGGAAGTGCAGGCTTTCTTT; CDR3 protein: CASSPGTGEVQAFF
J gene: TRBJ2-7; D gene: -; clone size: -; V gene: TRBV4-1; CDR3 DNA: TGCGCCAGCAGCCAAGATTGGCAGGGGGGATACGAGCAGTACTTC; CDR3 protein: CASSQDWQGGYEQYF
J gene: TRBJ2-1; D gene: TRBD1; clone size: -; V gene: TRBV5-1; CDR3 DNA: TGCGCCAGCAGCTTGGGGGACAGTCTAGTTGAGCAGTTCTTC; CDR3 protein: CASSLGDSLVEQFF
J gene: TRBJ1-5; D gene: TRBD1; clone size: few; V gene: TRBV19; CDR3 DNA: TGTGCCAGTAGTGGACAGGTCAATCAGCCCCAGCATTTT; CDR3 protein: CASSGQVNQPQHF
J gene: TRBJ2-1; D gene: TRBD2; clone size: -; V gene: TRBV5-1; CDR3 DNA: TGCGCCAGCAGCTTAGAGCGGGAGCATCTAGCACGAGGCCACAATGAGCAGTTCTTC; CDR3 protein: CASSLEREHLARGHNEQFF
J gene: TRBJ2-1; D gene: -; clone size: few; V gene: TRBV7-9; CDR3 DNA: TGTGCCAGCAGGGTACAAGAGCAGTTCTTC; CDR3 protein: CASRVQEQFF
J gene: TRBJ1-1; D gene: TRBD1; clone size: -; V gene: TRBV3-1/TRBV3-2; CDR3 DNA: TGTGCCAGCAGCCAGCACAGGGGCACTGAAGCTTTCTTT; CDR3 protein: CASSQHRGTEAFF
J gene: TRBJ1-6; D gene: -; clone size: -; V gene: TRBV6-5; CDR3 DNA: TGTGCCAGCGGGGCAGCCCTCGGTCTAGATTCACCCCTCCACTTT; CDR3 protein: CASGAALGLDSPLHF
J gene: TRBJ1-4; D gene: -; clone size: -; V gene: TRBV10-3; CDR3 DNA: TGTGCCATCCGCGGGGGGAAATCGAATGAAAAACTGTTTTTT; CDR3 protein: CAIRGGKSNEKLFF
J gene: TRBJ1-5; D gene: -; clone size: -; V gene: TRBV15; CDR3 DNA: TGTGCCACCAGCCTCGGGGGGGGGTCGCAGCCCCAGCATTTT; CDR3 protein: CATSLGGGSQPQHF
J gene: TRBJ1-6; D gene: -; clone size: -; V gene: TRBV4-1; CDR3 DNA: TGCGCCAGCAGCCAAATGGCCGGGACACCCAATTCACCCCTCCACTTT; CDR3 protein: CASSQMAGTPNSPLHF
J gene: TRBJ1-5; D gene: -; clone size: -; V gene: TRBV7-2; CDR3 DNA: TGTGCCAGCAGCTTAGACTTTTCCAGCAATCAGCCCCAGCATTTT; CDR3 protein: CASSLDFSSNQPQHF
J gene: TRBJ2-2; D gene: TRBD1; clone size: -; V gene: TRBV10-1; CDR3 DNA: TGCGCCAGTAGGAAGACCCGGACAGGGAACACCGGGGAGCTGTTTTTT; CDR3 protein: CASRKTRTGNTGELFF
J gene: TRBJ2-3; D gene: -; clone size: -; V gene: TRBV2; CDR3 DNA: TGTGCCAGCCTCGGGGGAGACACAGATACGCAGTATTTT; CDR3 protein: CASLGGDTDTQYF
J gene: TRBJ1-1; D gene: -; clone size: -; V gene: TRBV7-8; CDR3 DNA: TGTGCCAGCAGCTTAGGACAGTCAAGGACTGAAGCTTTCTTT; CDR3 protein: CASSLGQSRTEAFF
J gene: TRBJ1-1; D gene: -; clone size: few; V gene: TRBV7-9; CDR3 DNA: TGTGCCAGCGCCTCATGGGGCGGCGGGGGGAACACTGAAGCTTTCTTT; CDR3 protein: CASASWGGGGNTEAFF
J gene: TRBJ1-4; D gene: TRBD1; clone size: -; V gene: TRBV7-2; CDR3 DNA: TGTGCCAGCAGCCTAACGGGACAGGGGGTAGCGGAAAAACTGTTTTTT; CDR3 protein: CASSLTGQGVAEKLFF
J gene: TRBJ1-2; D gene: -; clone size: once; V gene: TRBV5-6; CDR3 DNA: TGTGCCAGCAGCTTAGGACAGACTTATGGCTACACCTTC; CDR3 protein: CASSLGQTYGYTF
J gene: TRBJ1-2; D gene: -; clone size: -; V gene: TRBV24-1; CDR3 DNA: TGTGCCACCAGTGATTTCTACAGTGGCTACACCTTC; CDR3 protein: CATSDFYSGYTF
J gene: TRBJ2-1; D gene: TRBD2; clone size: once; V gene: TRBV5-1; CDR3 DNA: TGCGCCAGCAGCTCGGGGGGGACTAGCGGGAGGAACAATGAGCAGTTCTTC; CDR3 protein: CASSSGGTSGRNNEQFF
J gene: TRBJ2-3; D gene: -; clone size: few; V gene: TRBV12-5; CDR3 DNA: TGTGCTAGTGGTTCGTCAGGGGCCGATACGCAGTATTTT; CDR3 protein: CASGSSGADTQYF
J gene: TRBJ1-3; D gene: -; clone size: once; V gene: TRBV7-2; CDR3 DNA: TGTGCCAGCAGCTTAGCAGGGGATGGAAACACCATATATTTT; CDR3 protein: CASSLAGDGNTIYF
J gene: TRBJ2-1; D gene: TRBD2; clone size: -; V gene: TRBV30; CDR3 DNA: TGTGCCTGGAGTGTAGAAGAGCGGGGATACAATGAGCAGTTCTTC; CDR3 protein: CAWSVEERGYNEQFF
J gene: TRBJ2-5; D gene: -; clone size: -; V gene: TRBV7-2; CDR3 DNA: TGTGCCAGCAGCTCGGCGGGGTGGGTCCAAGAGACCCAGTACTTC; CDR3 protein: CASSSAGWVQETQYF
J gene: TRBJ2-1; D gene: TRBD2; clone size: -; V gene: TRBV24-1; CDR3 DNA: TGTGCCACCAGTTCTAGCGGGGGGGCCCCCTACAATGAGCAGTTCTTC; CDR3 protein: CATSSSGGAPYNEQFF
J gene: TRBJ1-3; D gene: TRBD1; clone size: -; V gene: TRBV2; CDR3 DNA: TGTGCCAGCAGCCTCGGACAGGCGACTTCTGGAAACACCATATATTTT; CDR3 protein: CASSLGQATSGNTIYF
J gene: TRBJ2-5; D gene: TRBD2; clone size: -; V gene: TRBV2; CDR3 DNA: TGTGCCAGCAGTCCGGCGGGAGCGGGGGAGACCCAGTACTTC; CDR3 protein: CASSPAGAGETQYF
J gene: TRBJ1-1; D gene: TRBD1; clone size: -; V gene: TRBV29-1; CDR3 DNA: TGCAGCGCAGGACAGGGGAGGGGAACTGAAGCTTTCTTT; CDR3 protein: CSAGQGRGTEAFF
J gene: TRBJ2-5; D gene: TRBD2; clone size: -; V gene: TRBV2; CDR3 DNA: TGTGCCAGCAGAGCTAATAGCGGGTCCCAAGAGACCCAGTACTTC; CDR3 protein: CASRANSGSQETQYF